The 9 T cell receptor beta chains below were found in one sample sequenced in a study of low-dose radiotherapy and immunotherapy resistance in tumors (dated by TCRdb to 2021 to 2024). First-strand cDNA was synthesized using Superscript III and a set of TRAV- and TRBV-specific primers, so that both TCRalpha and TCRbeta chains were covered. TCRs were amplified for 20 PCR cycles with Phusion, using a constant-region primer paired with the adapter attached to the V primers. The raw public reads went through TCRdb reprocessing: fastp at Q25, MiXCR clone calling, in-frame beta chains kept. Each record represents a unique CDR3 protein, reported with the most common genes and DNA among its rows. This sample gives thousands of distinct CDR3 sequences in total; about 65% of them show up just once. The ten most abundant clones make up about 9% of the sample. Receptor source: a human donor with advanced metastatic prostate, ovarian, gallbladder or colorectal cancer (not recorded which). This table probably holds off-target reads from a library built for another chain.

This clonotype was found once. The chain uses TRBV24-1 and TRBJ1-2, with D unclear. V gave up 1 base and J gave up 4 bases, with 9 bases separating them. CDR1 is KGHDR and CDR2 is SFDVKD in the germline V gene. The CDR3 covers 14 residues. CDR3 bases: TGTGCCACCAGTGATTTTACAGCCCCCTATGGCTACACCTTC. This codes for CATSDFTAPYGYTF.

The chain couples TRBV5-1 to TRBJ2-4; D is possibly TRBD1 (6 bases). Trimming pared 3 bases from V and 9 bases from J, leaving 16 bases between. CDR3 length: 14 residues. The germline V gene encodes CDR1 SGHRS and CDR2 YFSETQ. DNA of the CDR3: TGCGCCAGCAGCTCCGGTTCTGGGGGCACCATTCAGTACTTC. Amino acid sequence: CASSSGSGGTIQYF.

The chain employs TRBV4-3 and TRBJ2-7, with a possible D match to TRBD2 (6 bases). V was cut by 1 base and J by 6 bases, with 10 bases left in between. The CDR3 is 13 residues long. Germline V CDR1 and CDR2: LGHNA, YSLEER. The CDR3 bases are TGCGCCAGCAGCCAAGTTCCCGGGGGCGAGCAGTACTTC. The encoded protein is CASSQVPGGEQYF.

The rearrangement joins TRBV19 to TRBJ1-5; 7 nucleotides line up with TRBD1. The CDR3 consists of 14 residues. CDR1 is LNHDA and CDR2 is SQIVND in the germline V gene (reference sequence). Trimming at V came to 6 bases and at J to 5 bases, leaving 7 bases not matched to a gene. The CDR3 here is CASRATGLDQPQHF. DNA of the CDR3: TGTGCCAGTAGGGCGACAGGGCTGGATCAGCCCCAGCATTTT.

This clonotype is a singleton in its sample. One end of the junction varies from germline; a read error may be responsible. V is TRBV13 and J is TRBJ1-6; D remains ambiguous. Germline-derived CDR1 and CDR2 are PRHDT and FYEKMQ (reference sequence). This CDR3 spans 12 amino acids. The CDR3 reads CAFRVRAGKSTF. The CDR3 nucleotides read TGTGCTTTTAGGGTACGTGCAGGCAAATCAACCTTT.

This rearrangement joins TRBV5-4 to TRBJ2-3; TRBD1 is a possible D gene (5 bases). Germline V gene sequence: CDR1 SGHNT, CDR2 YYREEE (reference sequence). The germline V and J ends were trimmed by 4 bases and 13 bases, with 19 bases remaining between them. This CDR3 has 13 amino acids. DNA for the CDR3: TGTGCCAGCAGCCCTCGATGGGGCAGTGTTGAGTATTTT. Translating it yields CASSPRWGSVEYF.

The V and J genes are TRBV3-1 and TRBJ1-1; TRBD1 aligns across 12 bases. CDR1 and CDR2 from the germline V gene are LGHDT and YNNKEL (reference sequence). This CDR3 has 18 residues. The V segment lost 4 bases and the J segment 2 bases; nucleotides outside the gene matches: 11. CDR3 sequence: CASSRISGTGGSNTEAFF. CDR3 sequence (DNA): TGTGCCAGCAGCCGAATTTCCGGGACAGGGGGCAGTAACACTGAAGCTTTCTTT.

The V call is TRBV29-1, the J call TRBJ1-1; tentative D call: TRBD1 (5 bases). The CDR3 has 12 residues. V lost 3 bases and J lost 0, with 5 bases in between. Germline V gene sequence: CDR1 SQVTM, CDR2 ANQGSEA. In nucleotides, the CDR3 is TGCAGCGTTGACAGGGTGAACACTGAAGCTTTCTTT. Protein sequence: CSVDRVNTEAFF.

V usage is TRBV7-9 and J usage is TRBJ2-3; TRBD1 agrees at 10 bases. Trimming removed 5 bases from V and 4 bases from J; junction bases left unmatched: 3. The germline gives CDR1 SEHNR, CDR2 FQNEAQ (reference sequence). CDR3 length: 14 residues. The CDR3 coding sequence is TGTGCCAGCAGCCCCGGACAGGGGGCAGATACGCAGTATTTT. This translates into CASSPGQGADTQYF.